What follows is one TCR beta chain and its context. These data come from a study of tumor-infiltrating lymphocytes in primary liver carcinoma. From around 0.5 ug of total RNA, TCR beta-specific cDNA was reverse-transcribed using a constant-region primer. Each TCR beta library was derived from three nested multiplex PCR rounds that employed slightly modified ARM-PCR. The study ran its first two PCR rounds for 9 to 10 cycles each, using TRBV1-TRBV30 forward primers and a C-beta reverse primer. Via MiXCR, TCRdb re-called the multiplex PCR reads, giving one row per CDR3 protein. This table holds about 180,000 distinct CDR3 sequences, around 60% found once. The source of the blood RNA was unsorted whole blood, and germline DNA was extracted as well. The CDR3 is 13 amino acids. CDR1 and CDR2 (germline): MDHEN, SYDVKM. Trimming took 8 bases from V and 0 from J, leaving 11 bases between them.

The chain recombines TRBV28 with TRBJ2-7; weak D call: TRBD1 (6 bases). Sequencing was carried out using peripheral blood. The clonotype comes from a man aged 40-55 years with primary liver carcinoma and hepatitis B virus infection. In DNA form, the CDR3 reads TGTGCCAGCCTTGGGACATTCTCCTACGAGCAGTACTTC. The encoded protein is CASLGTFSYEQYF.